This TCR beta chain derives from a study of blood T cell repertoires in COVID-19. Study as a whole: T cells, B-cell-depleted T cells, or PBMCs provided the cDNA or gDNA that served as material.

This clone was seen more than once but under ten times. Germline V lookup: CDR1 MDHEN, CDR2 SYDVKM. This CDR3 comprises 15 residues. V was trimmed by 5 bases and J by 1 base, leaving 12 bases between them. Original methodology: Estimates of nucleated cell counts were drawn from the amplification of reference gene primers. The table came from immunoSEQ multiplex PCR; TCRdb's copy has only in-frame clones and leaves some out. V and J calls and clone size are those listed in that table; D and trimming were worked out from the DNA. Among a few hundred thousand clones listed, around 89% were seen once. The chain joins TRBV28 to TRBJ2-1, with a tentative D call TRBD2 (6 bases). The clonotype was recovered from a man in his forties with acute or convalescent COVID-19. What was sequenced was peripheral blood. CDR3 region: CASSQGTESYNEQFF. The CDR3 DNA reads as TGTGCCAGCAGTCAAGGGACTGAATCCTACAATGAGCAGTTCTTC.